This T cell receptor beta chain was identified during a study of technical replicates of blood from four donors. The CDR3 length is 17 residues. With 3 bases clipped from V and 0 bases from J, the junction kept 7 bases outside the gene matches. CDR1 is SGHKS, CDR2 YYEKEE, per germline (reference sequence). Assay used: immunoSEQ multiplex PCR; TCRdb lists only in-frame clones, some missing. The sample carries 65,000 to 85,000 clones, approximately 93% recorded once. This TCR came from a human donor in good health. The sample was T cells isolated from PBMCs. The rearrangement uses TRBV5-5 and TRBJ2-7; TRBD1 aligns across 12 bases. In DNA, the CDR3 is TGTGCCAGCAGCTGGGGACAGGGGGCCTTTAGCTCCTACGAGCAGTACTTC. It translates to CASSWGQGAFSSYEQYF.